The 5 T cell receptor beta chains below come from one sample, sequenced in a study of blood T cell repertoires in COVID-19. TCRdb's table, derived via immunoSEQ multiplex PCR, lists solely in-frame clones and lacks some. The sample includes 150,000 to 200,000 clones, more than 75% of them seen just once. The specimen sequenced was peripheral blood. Every receptor here comes from a person aged 65-85 years with COVID-19, enrolled during active disease.

The chain couples TRBV7-2 to TRBJ1-2; D remains ambiguous. CDR3 length equals 14 residues. Germline CDR1 and CDR2: SGHTA and FQGNSA. The germline V and J ends were trimmed by 0 bases and 2 bases, with 7 bases remaining between them. CDR3 DNA sequence: TGTGCCAGCAGCTTAGCGACAAGGAACTATGGCTACACCTTC. Amino acid sequence: CASSLATRNYGYTF. The full variable domain, its missing parts supplied by reference TRBV7-2 and TRBJ1-2, is GAGVSQSPSNKVTEKGKDVELRCDPISGHTALYWYRQSLGQGLEFLIYFQGNSAPDKSGLPSDRFSAERTGGSVSTLTIQRTQQEDSAVYLCASSLATRNYGYTFGSGTRLTVV.

The J gene is TRBJ2-7, the V gene TRBV29-1, with a possible D match to TRBD1 (6 bases). V lost 4 bases to trimming and J lost 5 bases, with 12 bases between them. Germline V gives CDR1 SQVTM, CDR2 ANQGSEA. This CDR3 contains 12 residues. The CDR3 here is CSVGRGRNEQYF. As DNA, the CDR3 is TGCAGCGTTGGCAGGGGCAGGAACGAGCAGTACTTC.

This sequence joins TRBV27 and TRBJ2-2, with D unresolved. With 3 bases removed from V and 5 bases from J, the gap between germline ends came to 4 bases. The CDR3 is 12 residues long. The germline V gene has CDR1 MNHEY and CDR2 SMNVEV (reference sequence). The CDR3 region has the DNA TGTGCCAGCAGTTTTTCGACCGGGGAGCTGTTTTTT. This encodes CASSFSTGELFF.

The CDR3 sequence is CASSERRQGANQFF. CDR3 nucleotide sequence: TGTGCCAGCAGTGAACGAAGACAGGGGGCGAATCAGTTCTTC. This chain uses TRBV6-1 with TRBJ2-1, with 10 bases identical to TRBD1. CDR1 is MNHNS and CDR2 is SASEGT in the germline V gene. The CDR3 consists of 14 residues. The V segment lost 2 bases and the J segment 13 bases; nucleotides outside the gene matches: 8.

This clone was counted once. This chain uses TRBV6-5 with TRBJ2-7, with D perhaps TRBD1 (5 bases). This CDR3 is 14 amino acids long. Germline CDR1 MNHEY, CDR2 SVGAGI. The V end was cut by 11 bases, the J end by 2 bases, with 19 bases between. CDR3 sequence (DNA): TGTGCCCACCTCCCCGTGGCAGGGCCCTACGAGCAGTACTTC. It encodes CAHLPVAGPYEQYF.